The 15 T cell receptor beta chains below all came from one sample that was sequenced in a study of T cell repertoires in cytomegalovirus infection. TCRdb reprocessed the reads via MiXCR and lists one record per CDR3 protein. The sample holds approximately 550,000 distinct CDR3 sequences, approximately 17% seen once. Sequenced material: CD8+ T cells from PBMCs. These receptors all come from a human donor in good health (CMV status not recorded). Some clones in this sample may be carry-over from other donors' samples.

The J gene is TRBJ2-1, the V gene TRBV29-1, with TRBD2 identical over 8 bases. The CDR3 spans 14 residues. After removal of 7 bases from V and 7 bases from J, the junction contained 12 bases not matched to a gene. CDR1 is SQVTM and CDR2 is ANQGSEA in the germline V gene. The CDR3 is CSAHRAGVLNEQFF. Written as DNA, the CDR3 is TGCAGCGCCCATCGAGCGGGAGTCTTGAATGAGCAGTTCTTC.

This clonotype was counted between two and nine times. The gene calls are TRBV27 and TRBJ2-7; D is perhaps TRBD1 or TRBD2 (5 bases each). The CDR3 covers 14 residues. The V gene's germline CDR1 is MNHEY and CDR2 SMNVEV (reference sequence). V gave up 5 bases and J gave up 2 bases, with 13 bases separating them. The CDR3 DNA reads TGTGCCAGCAGTCCTACGGGACGCACCTACGAGCAGTACTTC. Its translation is CASSPTGRTYEQYF.

This clonotype has a count of ten or more. This rearrangement joins TRBV7-9 to TRBJ2-7; maybe TRBD1 (5 bases). CDR1 SEHNR and CDR2 FQNEAQ come from the germline V gene (reference sequence). This CDR3 is 16 amino acids long. Trimming stripped 5 bases from V and 3 bases from J, with 20 bases between. The CDR3 DNA is TGTGCCAGCAGCCTAATGGGGCAGGCGCTCAACTACGAGCAGTACTTC. This encodes CASSLMGQALNYEQYF. The complete variable domain, with remaining parts taken from reference TRBV7-9 and TRBJ2-7, reads DTGVSQNPRHKITKRGQNVTFRCDPISEHNRLYWYRQTLGQGPEFLTYFQNEAQLEKSRLLSDRFSAERPKGSFSTLEIQRTEQGDSAMYLCASSLMGQALNYEQYFGPGTRLTVT.

This clonotype showed up just a few times. The chain recombines TRBV29-1 with TRBJ1-2; D unresolved. The V end was cut by 1 base, the J end by 8 bases, with 11 bases between. The CDR3 is 12 residues long. Germline V CDR1 and CDR2: SQVTM, ANQGSEA. CDR3 nucleotides: TGCAGCGTTGAAGCCGGAGGGTTCGGCTACACCTTC. Amino acid sequence: CSVEAGGFGYTF. Looking up the rest from reference TRBV29-1 and TRBJ1-2 gives the full variable domain: SAVISQKPSRDICQRGTSLTIQCQVDSQVTMMFWYRQQPGQSLTLIATANQGSEATYESGFVIDKFPISRPNLTFSTLTVSNMSPEDSSIYLCSVEAGGFGYTFGSGTRLTVV.

V usage is TRBV7-6 and J usage is TRBJ1-4; 10 bases align to TRBD1. CDR3 size: 16 residues. From germline, CDR1 is SGHVS and CDR2 FNYEAQ. V dropped 5 bases and J dropped 6; count of bases not matched to a gene: 9. The CDR3 is CASSAGGTGEYEKLFF. CDR3 nucleotides: TGTGCCAGCAGCGCCGGGGGGACAGGGGAATATGAAAAACTGTTTTTT.

This clonotype has just a few counts. One end of the junction varies from germline; a read error may be responsible. The V call is TRBV12-3 or TRBV12-4, the J call TRBJ1-5; D might be TRBD1 (5 bases). The CDR3 totals 14 residues. The CDR3 DNA reads as TGTGCCAGCAGTCCACAGGTTAGCAATCAGACCCAGCATTTT. It encodes CASSPQVSNQTQHF.

In its sample, this clonotype was seen a few times. This chain connects TRBV7-9 to TRBJ2-6; 9 bases are shared with TRBD1. The trim removed 6 bases at V and 0 bases at J, leaving 6 bases unmatched. This CDR3 has 17 residues. CDR1 and CDR2 from the germline V gene are SEHNR and FQNEAQ (reference sequence). CDR3 nucleotide sequence: TGTGCCAGCAGGGGACAGGGCTCACTCTCTGGGGCCAACGTCCTGACTTTC. This sequence encodes CASRGQGSLSGANVLTF.

In this sample, this clonotype turned up many times. CDR3 sequence: CASSPHGTTNTEAFF. The CDR3 DNA is TGTGCCAGCAGCCCCCACGGGACAACTAACACTGAAGCTTTCTTT. The chain uses TRBV7-8 and TRBJ1-1, with D perhaps matching TRBD1 (6 bases). Trimming cost V 5 bases and J 2 bases, with 15 bases left between them. The CDR3 is made up of 15 amino acids. The germline V gene encodes CDR1 SGHVS and CDR2 FQNEAQ.

The CDR3 loop reads CASSYGTSAYEQYF. The CDR3 region has the DNA TGTGCCAGCAGTTACGGGACTAGCGCCTACGAGCAGTACTTC. This chain joins TRBV27 and TRBJ2-7, with TRBD2 matching 10 bases. The germline V gene has CDR1 MNHEY and CDR2 SMNVEV (reference sequence). The CDR3 has 14 residues. V lost 4 bases and J lost 2; bases outside the gene matches: 2.

The chain links TRBV25-1 to TRBJ2-2, with 10 bases lining up with TRBD1. The CDR3 has 15 amino acids. V lost 5 bases and J lost 7; bases outside the gene matches: 7. The germline V gene has CDR1 MGHDK and CDR2 SYGVNS. DNA of the CDR3: TGTGCCAGCAGTCTTGACAGGGGGCTAGGCGGGGAGCTGTTTTTT. This encodes CASSLDRGLGGELFF.

This clonotype was detected many times. V gene TRBV7-9 combines with J gene TRBJ1-4; the D is unclear. Germline V gene lookup returns CDR1 SEHNR and CDR2 FQNEAQ (reference sequence). With 0 bases removed from V and 0 bases from J, the gap between germline ends came to 2 bases. The CDR3 covers 14 residues. The CDR3 DNA sequence: TGTGCCAGCAGCTTAGCAGCAACTAATGAAAAACTGTTTTTT. It yields the protein CASSLAATNEKLFF.

This rearrangement joins TRBV11-2 to TRBJ2-4; 7 positions match TRBD1. The CDR3 runs 21 residues. Losses at the gene ends were 5 bases for V and 0 bases for J; bases not matched to a gene: 22. The germline V gene encodes CDR1 SGHAT and CDR2 FQNNGV. CDR3 sequence (DNA): TGTGCCAGCAGCACCATCTTAGACAGGGTACGACCCTATGTAGCCAAAAACATTCAGTACTTC. This encodes CASSTILDRVRPYVAKNIQYF.

The CDR3 sequence is CASSRPGTGATNEKLFF. The CDR3 bases are TGTGCCAGCAGCCGTCCCGGGACAGGGGCAACTAATGAAAAACTGTTTTTT. The V and J genes are TRBV7-6 and TRBJ1-4, with 10 positions matching TRBD1. This CDR3 contains 17 residues. The germline CDR1 and CDR2 sequences are SGHVS and FNYEAQ. The V segment lost 5 bases and the J segment 0 bases; nucleotides outside the gene matches: 6. The whole variable domain, remainder taken from reference TRBV7-6 and TRBJ1-4, is GAGVSQSPRYKVTKRGQDVALRCDPISGHVSLYWYRQALGQGPEFLTYFNYEAQQDKSGLPNDRFSAERPEGSISTLTIQRTEQRDSAMYRCASSRPGTGATNEKLFFGSGTQLSVL.

This clonotype came up many times. The chain recombines TRBV19 with TRBJ2-3; maybe TRBD2 (5 bases). The CDR3 totals 15 residues. V shed 5 bases and J shed 5 bases, with 17 bases lying between them. Germline values: CDR1 LNHDA, CDR2 SQIVND (reference sequence). The chain's CDR3 is CASSPGYGIGDTQYF. Written as DNA, the CDR3 is TGTGCCAGTAGTCCGGGATACGGAATTGGAGATACGCAGTATTTT.

This clonotype was found a few times. This chain connects TRBV9 to TRBJ2-7; TRBD1 is a possible D gene (5 bases). CDR3 size: 14 residues. The V and J ends lost 4 bases and 4 bases respectively, with 15 bases between them. Per germline, CDR1 SGDLS and CDR2 YYNGEE. In DNA, the CDR3 is TGTGCCAGCAGCTCGGCCAGGGAAGGATACGAGCAGTACTTC. Its protein is CASSSAREGYEQYF.